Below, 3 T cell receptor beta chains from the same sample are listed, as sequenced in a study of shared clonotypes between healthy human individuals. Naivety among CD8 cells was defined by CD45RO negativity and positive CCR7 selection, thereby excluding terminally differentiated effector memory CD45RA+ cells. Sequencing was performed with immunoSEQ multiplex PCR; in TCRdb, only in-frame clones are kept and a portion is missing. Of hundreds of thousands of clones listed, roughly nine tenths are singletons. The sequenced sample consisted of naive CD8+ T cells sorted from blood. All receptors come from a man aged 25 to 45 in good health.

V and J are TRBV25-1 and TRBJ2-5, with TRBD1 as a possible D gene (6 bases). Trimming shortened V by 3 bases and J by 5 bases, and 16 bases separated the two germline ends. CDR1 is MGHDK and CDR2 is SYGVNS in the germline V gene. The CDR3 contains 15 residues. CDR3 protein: CASSDNQGTGETQYF. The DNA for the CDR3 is TGTGCCAGCAGTGACAACCAGGGCACAGGGGAGACCCAGTACTTC.

As DNA, the CDR3 is TGTGCCAGCAGCCATGACTGGGGTCCCGCAGAAAAACTGTTTTTT. Translation: CASSHDWGPAEKLFF. The J gene is TRBJ1-4, the V gene TRBV7-9; D is ambiguous. The V end was cut by 5 bases, the J end by 8 bases, with 18 bases between. Germline V gene sequence: CDR1 SEHNR, CDR2 FQNEAQ (reference sequence). The CDR3 consists of 15 residues.

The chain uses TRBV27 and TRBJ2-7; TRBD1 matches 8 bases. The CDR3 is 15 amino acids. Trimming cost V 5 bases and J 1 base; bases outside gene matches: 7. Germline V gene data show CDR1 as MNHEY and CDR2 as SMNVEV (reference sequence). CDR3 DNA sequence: TGTGCCAGCAGTGAAACCGGGACAGGTTCCTACGAGCAGTACTTC. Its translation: CASSETGTGSYEQYF.